This T cell receptor beta chain comes out of a study of blood T cell repertoires in COVID-19. Germline-derived CDR1 and CDR2 are MNHEY and SVGAGI. The CDR3 sequence is 13 residues long. V was clipped by 7 bases and J by 4 bases, with 13 bases between them. Here immunoSEQ multiplex PCR was the method, and the copy in TCRdb shows in-frame clones only, minus some. The sample lists some 320,000 clones; 85% to 95% were seen once. The J gene is TRBJ1-1, the V gene TRBV6-5; a possible D gene is TRBD1 (6 bases). What was sequenced was PBMCs or T cells enriched from blood (not recorded which). The sequence derives from a woman under 40 who had been exposed to COVID-19. For the CDR3, the DNA is TGTGCCAGCACGCGGACAGTGGTCACTGAAGCTTTCTTT. This encodes CASTRTVVTEAFF.